This T cell receptor beta chain was found in a study of blood T cell repertoires in COVID-19 (dated by TCRdb to the early 2020s). About the study as a whole: Samples covering the acute and convalescent phases of COVID-19 were provided by collaborators in the United States, Italy and Spain. HLA class I and class II types, where available, came from metadata supplied by the sample provider rather than from assay-based typing. The material from the prospective study consisted of cDNA or gDNA derived from T cells, B-cell-depleted T cells, or PBMCs. Subjects who had been exposed to COVID-19, were actively infected with it, or had recovered from it provided the deeply sampled blood TCRbeta repertoires that made up the dataset. The samples were drawn from the first 160 participants of the ongoing ImmuneRACE study and from 1,200 or so subjects provided by 6 global collaborators. A freely available public database, intended as a resource for researchers studying the immune response to SARS-CoV-2, is where the repertoires were released. Nearly every sample came with metadata listing a de-identified subject ID, COVID-19 status, age in years and sex. Summary of the overall study and its limitations: Clinical and demographic metadata were provided uncurated, with the amount varying by source and participant.

Participants in the prospective study were enrolled through a virtual design, were aged roughly 18 to 90 years, and lived in about 25 United States geographic areas. To assign participants to cohorts, the prospective study relied on clinical history that participants themselves reported in a screening survey and a study questionnaire. For ImmuneRACE Cohort 3, a participant was defined as recovered based on two consecutive negative NP/OP PCR tests, clearance by a healthcare professional, or resolution of symptoms. Mobile phlebotomists in the prospective study collected whole blood, serum and a nasopharyngeal or oropharyngeal swab from every participant. Additional blood draws and questionnaires over a 2-month period could optionally be provided by prospective study participants. Blood samples from the prospective study were shipped frozen or at room temperature prior to DNA extraction. Trimming costs V 1 base and J 7 bases, and their ends lie 14 bases apart. Including the terminal cysteine and phenylalanine, the CDR3 comprises 15 residues. Kept here is only the CDR3 DNA, which spans 45 bases and is read in frame from base 1. CDR1 SGHVS and CDR2 FQNEAQ are derived from the germline V gene.

With regard to this clone: The clone's antigen remains unknown. No per-base quality is available; no much larger clone lies one base away.

TCRbeta CDR3 regions were amplified from genomic DNA using the immunoSEQ Assay, a bias-controlled multiplex PCR. As for the original processing: Nucleated cell counts per sample were estimated from amplification of reference gene primers within the assay. Sequence reads were collapsed and filtered to measure the absolute abundance of every unique TCRbeta CDR3 rearrangement. For each sample, productive Simpson clonality was calculated as the square root of Simpson's diversity index across productive rearrangements. TCRdb carries this immuneACCESS record with in-frame sequences only. Its versions omit some clonotypes, under half of them owing to an unresolved V gene in the studies checked, with the rest unexplained. The D gene and trimming were derived from the DNA, and the V and J assignments and clone size from that table. Within this sample are 380,000 or so clones, with about 87% of them counted one time only. Roughly 1.4% of the sample is in the top ten clones.

The V and J segments used are TRBV7-8 and TRBJ1-5, with the D gene too uncertain to name. This receptor was obtained from a young man who had recovered from COVID-19. The sample was PBMCs or T cells enriched from blood (not recorded which). The CDR3 loop reads CASSLVSPFVQPQHF. The DNA is as follows: TGTGCCAGCAGCTTAGTATCCCCCTTTGTACAGCCCCAGCATTTT.